These 2 T cell receptor beta chains were all obtained from the same sample, sequenced in a study of graft-versus-host responses after intestinal transplantation. Profiled with immunoSEQ multiplex PCR; TCRdb holds only in-frame clones, not every one. The repertoire consists of about 41,000 clones, with roughly 96% occurring once and the leading ten covering roughly 0.52%. No antigen has been assigned to these receptors. This specimen was unstimulated CD8+ T cells sorted from spleen or lymph node cells, taken before transplant. The receptors were sampled from a human donor who was the organ donor for an intestinal transplant.

This chain links TRBV6-4 with TRBJ1-2, with D unclear. With 3 bases removed from V and 4 bases from J, the gap between germline ends came to 12 bases. Germline V CDR1 and CDR2: MRHNA, SNTAGT. There are 14 residues in the CDR3. The CDR3 region is CASSDLTGSYGYTF. For the CDR3, the DNA is TGTGCCAGCAGTGATCTAACCGGCTCCTATGGCTACACCTTC.

There are a few counts of this clone. This chain joins TRBV10-3 and TRBJ2-7; the match to TRBD2 covers 9 bases. Germline V gene data show CDR1 as ENHRY and CDR2 as SYGVKD. This CDR3 contains 13 residues. With V trimmed by 7 bases and J by 3 bases, 4 bases remained unmatched. CDR3 DNA sequence: TGTGCCATCACAGCGGGGGGAAGCTACGAGCAGTACTTC. Its translation is CAITAGGSYEQYF.